Listed below are T cell receptor beta chains from one sample, sequenced in a study of long-term antiretroviral therapy in people with HIV. Clones were read by immunoSEQ multiplex PCR, and TCRdb kept only the in-frame ones, dropping some. Of 9,500 to 15,000 clones listed, around three quarters were seen once; the top ten hold roughly 15%. The sample here was unsorted PBMCs, taken 3.1 years before starting antiretroviral therapy. The receptors stem from a man aged 35 to 55 with HIV. Each CDR3 is given with its conserved first and last residue. Fields, in order: clone size, J gene, V gene, D gene, CDR3 DNA, CDR3 protein. The D gene is left open where the match is weak. Clone size is shown for a subset of rows, as once, few, many or a class of expanded clone.

>.|TRBJ2-1|TRBV14|TRBD1
TGTGCCAGCAGCCCTCGGACAGGGTCCCACAATGAGCAGTTCTTC
CASSPRTGSHNEQFF
>.|TRBJ2-7|TRBV5-1|.
TGCGCCAGCAGCTTGAGGTCGGGTAGCGACGAGCAGTACTTC
CASSLRSGSDEQYF
>.|TRBJ2-3|TRBV30|.
TGTGCCTGGAGTGTATCAGATACGCAGTATTTT
CAWSVSDTQYF
>few|TRBJ1-1|TRBV6-4|.
TGTGCCAGCAGTGCCAGGGAGAACACTGAAGCTTTCTTT
CASSARENTEAFF
>few|TRBJ2-2|TRBV10-3|.
TGTGCCATGCGCTGGGGGAACACCGGGGAGCTGTTTTTT
CAMRWGNTGELFF
>.|TRBJ2-7|TRBV30|TRBD1
TGTGCCTGGAGTCGGACAGGGGTCTACGAGCAGTACTTC
CAWSRTGVYEQYF
>.|TRBJ2-1|TRBV19|.
TGTGCCAGCACCCCTCGATTTCCATACAATGAGCAGTTCTTC
CASTPRFPYNEQFF
>.|TRBJ2-6|TRBV6-4|.
TGTGCCAGCATCCACCGGGCTGGGGCCAACGTCCTGACTTTC
CASIHRAGANVLTF
>few|TRBJ1-3|TRBV18|.
TGTGCCAGCTCACCATCGAGGAACTCTGGAAACACCATATATTTT
CASSPSRNSGNTIYF
>large|TRBJ2-7|TRBV2|TRBD1
TGTGCCAGCATGGGGGGACAGGGTCCCTACGAGCAGTACTTC
CASMGGQGPYEQYF
>.|TRBJ1-4|TRBV5-5|.
TGTGCCAGCAGTTCCGGAGGCGGACAGACTAATGAAAAACTGTTTTTT
CASSSGGGQTNEKLFF
>.|TRBJ2-1|TRBV10-2|TRBD2
TGCGCCAGCCTAAAATTTAGCGGGAGCTTTGGCAATGAGCAGTTCTTC
CASLKFSGSFGNEQFF
>.|TRBJ2-7|TRBV5-5|TRBD2
TGTGCCAGCAGCTTGCCTAGCGGGAGCTCCTACGAGCAGTACTTC
CASSLPSGSSYEQYF
>medium-sized|TRBJ2-7|TRBV7-7|.
TGTGCTAGCAGCCTGGGTAGCTATCCCGGTTTAGACGAGCAGTACTTC
CASSLGSYPGLDEQYF
>.|TRBJ2-5|TRBV7-3|TRBD2
TGTGCCAGCAGCTCTACCGGACTAGCGGGACAAGAGACCCAGTACTTC
CASSSTGLAGQETQYF
>.|TRBJ2-1|TRBV4-3|TRBD1
TGCGCCAGCAGCCAATTTTTATACGGGACAGGGTCAAATGAGCAGTTCTTC
CASSQFLYGTGSNEQFF
>.|TRBJ2-3|TRBV11-3|.
TGTGCCAGCAGCTTAGGCCAGGGTCCAGATACGCAGTATTTT
CASSLGQGPDTQYF
>.|TRBJ2-3|TRBV2|.
TGTGCCAGCAGGTATTCGAGTTCCCTCACAGATACGCAGTATTTT
CASRYSSSLTDTQYF
>few|TRBJ1-1|TRBV28|.
TGTGCCAGCAGTTCCGGGGGCAGCGTGACTGAAGCTTTCTTT
CASSSGGSVTEAFF
>few|TRBJ2-2|TRBV6-4|.
TGTGCCAGCAGCAACACTAACACCGGGGAGCTGTTTTTT
CASSNTNTGELFF
>.|TRBJ2-2|TRBV7-9|TRBD2
TGTGCCAGCAGCTCGTTGGGCGGGAGGGCCCGAGGTGGCGGGGAGCTGTTTTTT
CASSSLGGRARGGGELFF
>.|TRBJ2-2|TRBV4-2|.
TGTGCCAGCAGCCAAGGTCGTCGGTCCACCGGGGAGCTGTTTTTT
CASSQGRRSTGELFF
>few|TRBJ2-7|TRBV4-3|.
TGCGCCAGCAGCCCTTGGCTCTCGCAGGAGCACGAGCAGTACTTC
CASSPWLSQEHEQYF
>.|TRBJ2-5|TRBV10-3|.
TGTGCCATCAAGGGGGGGTACCAAGAGACCCAGTACTTC
CAIKGGYQETQYF
>few|TRBJ1-2|TRBV7-3|.
TGTGCCAGCAGCTTAGTTGGTCTAGGGGTTTATGGCTACACCTTC
CASSLVGLGVYGYTF
>.|TRBJ1-2|TRBV7-8|TRBD1
TGTGCCAGCACCGATACCGTCCCGGGACAGACATTCTATGGCTACACCTTC
CASTDTVPGQTFYGYTF
>.|TRBJ2-5|TRBV9|TRBD2
TGTGCCAGCAGCGAGGGAGGGGCAAGAGGTGGATACCAAGAGACCCAGTACTTC
CASSEGGARGGYQETQYF
>.|TRBJ1-5|TRBV27|TRBD1
TGTGCCAGCAGACAGGGGGCGAATCAGCCCCAGCATTTT
CASRQGANQPQHF
>.|TRBJ2-7|TRBV28|TRBD2
TGTGCCAGTACGAGACTAGCTGCATACGAGCAGTACTTC
CASTRLAAYEQYF
>.|TRBJ1-4|TRBV10-3|TRBD1
TGTGCCATCAGTGAGTCGGCAGGGGGCGGTGAAAAACTGTTTTTT
CAISESAGGGEKLFF
>.|TRBJ2-2|TRBV9|.
TGTGCCAGCAGCGACGACAGCACCGGGGAGCTGTTTTTT
CASSDDSTGELFF
>once|TRBJ2-7|TRBV19|.
TGTGCCAGTAGTATGATTGGGGCCTTCAGCTCCTACGAGCAGTACTTC
CASSMIGAFSSYEQYF
>.|TRBJ2-7|TRBV7-2|.
TGTGCCAGCAGCCGCGAGGGGTTCTTGTCCTACGAGCAGTACTTC
CASSREGFLSYEQYF